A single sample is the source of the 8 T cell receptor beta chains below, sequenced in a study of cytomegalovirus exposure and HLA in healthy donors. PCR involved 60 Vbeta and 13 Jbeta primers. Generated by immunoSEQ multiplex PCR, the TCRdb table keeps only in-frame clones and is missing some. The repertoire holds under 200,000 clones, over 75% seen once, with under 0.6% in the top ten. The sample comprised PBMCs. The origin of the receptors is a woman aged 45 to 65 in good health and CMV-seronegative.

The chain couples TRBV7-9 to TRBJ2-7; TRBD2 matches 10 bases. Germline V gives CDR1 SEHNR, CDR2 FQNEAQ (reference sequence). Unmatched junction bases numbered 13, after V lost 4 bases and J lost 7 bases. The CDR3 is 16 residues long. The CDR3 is CASSSEVLAGEGEQYF. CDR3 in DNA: TGTGCCAGCAGCTCCGAGGTCCTAGCGGGAGAAGGTGAGCAGTACTTC.

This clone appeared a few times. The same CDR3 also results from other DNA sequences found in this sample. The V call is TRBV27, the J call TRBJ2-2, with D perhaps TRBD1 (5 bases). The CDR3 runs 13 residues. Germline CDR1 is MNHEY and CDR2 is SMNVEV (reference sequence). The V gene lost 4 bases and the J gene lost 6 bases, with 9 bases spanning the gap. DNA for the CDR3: TGTGCCAGCAGTTCCAGCAGGGCCGGGGAGCTGTTTTTT. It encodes CASSSSRAGELFF.

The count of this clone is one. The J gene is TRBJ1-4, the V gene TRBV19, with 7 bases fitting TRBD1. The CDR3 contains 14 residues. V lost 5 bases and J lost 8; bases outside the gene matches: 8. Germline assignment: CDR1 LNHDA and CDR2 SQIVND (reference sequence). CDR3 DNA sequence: TGTGCCAGTAGTTTTCAGGGGGAATGGGAAAAACTGTTTTTT. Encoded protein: CASSFQGEWEKLFF.

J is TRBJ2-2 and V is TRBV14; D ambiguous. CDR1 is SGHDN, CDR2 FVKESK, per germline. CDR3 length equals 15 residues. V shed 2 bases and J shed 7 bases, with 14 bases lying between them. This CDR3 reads CASSQKSVRVGELFF. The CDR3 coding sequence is TGTGCCAGCAGCCAAAAAAGTGTCCGGGTCGGGGAGCTGTTTTTT. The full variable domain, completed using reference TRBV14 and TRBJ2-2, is EAGVTQFPSHSVIEKGQTVTLRCDPISGHDNLYWYRRVMGKEIKFLLHFVKESKQDESGMPNNRFLAERTGGTYSTLKVQPAELEDSGVYFCASSQKSVRVGELFFGEGSRLTVL.

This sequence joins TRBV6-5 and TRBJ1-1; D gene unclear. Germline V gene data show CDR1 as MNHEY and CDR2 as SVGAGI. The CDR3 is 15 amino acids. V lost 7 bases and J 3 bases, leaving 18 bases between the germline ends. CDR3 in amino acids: CASKLPSTPHTEAFF. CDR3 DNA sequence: TGTGCCAGCAAACTACCCTCGACCCCTCACACTGAAGCTTTCTTT.

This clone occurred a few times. The CDR3 DNA is TGTGCCAGCAGCTCCGCCGGGACAGAAAGCTATGGCTACACCTTC. It specifies CASSSAGTESYGYTF. The rearrangement links TRBV7-3 to TRBJ1-2; TRBD1 aligns across 7 bases. The germline CDR1 and CDR2 sequences are SGHTA and FQGTGA. The CDR3 runs to 15 residues. V lost 4 bases and J lost 4; bases outside the gene matches: 9.

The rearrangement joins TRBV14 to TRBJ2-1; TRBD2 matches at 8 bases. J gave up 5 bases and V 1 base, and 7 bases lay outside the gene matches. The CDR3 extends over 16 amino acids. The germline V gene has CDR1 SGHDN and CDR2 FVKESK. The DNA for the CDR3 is TGTGCCAGCAGCCAAGTAGCGGGACGGAAAAACAATGAGCAGTTCTTC. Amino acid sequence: CASSQVAGRKNNEQFF. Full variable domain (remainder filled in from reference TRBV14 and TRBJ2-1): EAGVTQFPSHSVIEKGQTVTLRCDPISGHDNLYWYRRVMGKEIKFLLHFVKESKQDESGMPNNRFLAERTGGTYSTLKVQPAELEDSGVYFCASSQVAGRKNNEQFFGPGTRLTVL.

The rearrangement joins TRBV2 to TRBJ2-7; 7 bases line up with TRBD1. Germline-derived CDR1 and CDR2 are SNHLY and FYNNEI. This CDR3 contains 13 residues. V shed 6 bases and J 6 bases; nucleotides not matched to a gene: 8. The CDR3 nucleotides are TGTGCCAGCAGGGGAGACAGGGATACCGAGCAGTACTTC. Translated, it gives CASRGDRDTEQYF.